This passage covers 20 T cell receptor beta chains from one sample sequenced in a study of cytomegalovirus exposure and HLA in healthy donors. The table came from immunoSEQ multiplex PCR; TCRdb's copy has only in-frame clones and leaves some out. The table includes 110,000 to 150,000 clones, 89% detected once. The material sequenced was PBMCs. Receptors originate from a woman aged 18 to 35 in good health and CMV-seropositive.

The chain links TRBV28 to TRBJ1-3; TRBD1 is a possible D gene (5 bases). The CDR3 has 14 residues. V was pared by 11 bases and J by 5 bases, with 19 bases between. CDR1 is MDHEN, CDR2 SYDVKM, per germline. The CDR3 bases are TGTGCCGGTTCTCGGGGGGTAGAGCGAAACACCATATATTTT. Amino acid sequence: CAGSRGVERNTIYF.

This sequence joins TRBV2 and TRBJ2-1; 11 positions agree with TRBD2. The ends lost 7 bases at V and 0 bases at J; junction bases unmatched: 11. Germline V gene data show CDR1 as SNHLY and CDR2 as FYNNEI. CDR3 length: 18 amino acids. CDR3 DNA sequence: TGTGCCAGCACCCCCCCTAGCGGGGGGCCGGGCTCCTACAATGAGCAGTTCTTC. Amino acid sequence: CASTPPSGGPGSYNEQFF.

This sequence joins TRBV4-1 and TRBJ2-1; 8 bases map to TRBD2. V was clipped by 0 bases and J by 4 bases; unmatched bases: 5. Germline loops: CDR1 MGHRA, CDR2 YSYEKL. The length of the CDR3 is 16 residues. The CDR3 region is CASSQDLGGVYNEQFF. CDR3 coding DNA: TGCGCCAGCAGCCAAGACCTCGGGGGGGTGTACAATGAGCAGTTCTTC.

This chain joins TRBV4-1 and TRBJ2-7, with D maybe TRBD2 (6 bases). The CDR3 sequence is 14 residues long. V was clipped by 4 bases and J by 1 base, with 11 bases between them. Per germline, CDR1 MGHRA and CDR2 YSYEKL. Here the CDR3 DNA reads TGCGCCAGCAGCCCGGGGGTAGTTTCCTACGAGCAGTACTTC. It codes for CASSPGVVSYEQYF.

The chain employs TRBV6-1 and TRBJ1-5; D uncertain. The germline gives CDR1 MNHNS, CDR2 SASEGT. V dropped 11 bases and J dropped 1 base, with 15 bases sitting between them. The CDR3 loop spans 14 amino acids. The chain's CDR3 is CAPLRTRSNQPQHF. The CDR3 region has the DNA TGTGCCCCGCTACGAACCAGGAGCAATCAGCCCCAGCATTTT.

This clone was seen a handful of times. The chain couples TRBV5-5 to TRBJ2-2, with D possibly TRBD1 on 6 matching bases. Germline V gene lookup returns CDR1 SGHKS and CDR2 YYEKEE (reference sequence). V lost 2 bases and J lost 5, with 7 bases in between. The CDR3 has 13 amino acids. The CDR3 region has the DNA TGTGCCAGCAGCTTTACAGGGACCGGGGAGCTGTTTTTT. The encoded protein is CASSFTGTGELFF.

The rearrangement uses TRBV4-2 and TRBJ1-2; a weak D match, TRBD1 (6 bases). The CDR3 covers 15 residues. Germline V CDR1 and CDR2: LGHNA, YNFKEQ. Trimming took off 0 bases at V and 4 bases at J, with 12 bases between the two ends. The CDR3 is CASSQDGGGPYGYTF. The DNA for the CDR3 is TGTGCCAGCAGCCAAGATGGGGGGGGCCCCTATGGCTACACCTTC.

This sequence joins TRBV6-6 and TRBJ2-3, with D perhaps TRBD2 (7 bases). Per the germline V gene, CDR1 is MNHNY and CDR2 is SVGAGI (reference sequence). V shed 7 bases and J shed 0 bases, with 17 bases lying between them. There are 16 residues in the CDR3. CDR3 in amino acids: CASTSRGAPSTDTQYF. In DNA form, the CDR3 reads TGTGCCAGCACTAGTCGGGGGGCACCTAGCACAGATACGCAGTATTTT.

A few counts support this clone. V is TRBV6-5 and J is TRBJ1-6; D remains unclear. Between the trimmed V and J ends, which lost 2 bases and 13 bases, there was a span of 15 bases. The CDR3 length is 14 residues. Per the germline V gene, CDR1 is MNHEY and CDR2 is SVGAGI. The CDR3 protein is CASSYPTLGGPLHF. CDR3 DNA: TGTGCCAGCAGTTACCCGACACTTGGAGGGCCCCTCCACTTT.

The J gene is TRBJ1-1, the V gene TRBV9, with 7 bases fitting TRBD1. Germline values: CDR1 SGDLS, CDR2 YYNGEE. The CDR3 extends over 15 amino acids. V trimming: 0 bases; J trimming: 1 base; junction bases outside the gene matches: 3. CDR3 DNA sequence: TGTGCCAGCAGCGTAGTTCAGGGGGGGAACACTGAAGCTTTCTTT. It yields the protein CASSVVQGGNTEAFF.

This chain uses TRBV6-8 with TRBJ1-5, with D unclear. V gave up 4 bases and J gave up 1 base, with 11 bases separating them. This CDR3 has 15 amino acids. Germline loops: CDR1 MNHGY, CDR2 SAAAGT. In nucleotides, the CDR3 is TGTGCCAGCAGTTTGGAGAGTAGGAGCAATCAGCCCCAGCATTTT. Its protein is CASSLESRSNQPQHF.

V and J are TRBV27 and TRBJ2-1, with D perhaps TRBD2 (6 bases). Trimming pared 6 bases from V and 8 bases from J, leaving 14 bases between. CDR3 length: 13 amino acids. The germline V gene encodes CDR1 MNHEY and CDR2 SMNVEV (reference sequence). The CDR3 reads CASRFLSGDEQFF. Written as DNA, the CDR3 is TGTGCCAGCAGGTTCCTATCGGGGGATGAGCAGTTCTTC.

V is TRBV5-1 and J is TRBJ2-5, with 8 bases identical to TRBD1. V dropped 2 bases and J dropped 6; count of bases not matched to a gene: 6. Germline V gene lookup returns CDR1 SGHRS and CDR2 YFSETQ. The CDR3 is 14 residues long. The chain's CDR3 is CASSFGQGEKTQYF. In DNA form, the CDR3 reads TGCGCCAGCAGCTTCGGACAGGGCGAAAAGACCCAGTACTTC.

The CDR3, as DNA: TGTGCCAGCAGTGGGGGCACCGCTTCTTACGAGCAGTACTTC. It yields the protein CASSGGTASYEQYF. The chain is built from TRBV6-1 and TRBJ2-7, with a possible D match to TRBD1 (5 bases). The germline CDR1 and CDR2 sequences are MNHNS and SASEGT. This CDR3 spans 14 amino acids. The V end was cut by 4 bases, the J end by 4 bases, with 14 bases between.

The V call is TRBV4-3, the J call TRBJ1-4, with D uncertain. The CDR3 contains 16 residues. Per germline, CDR1 LGHNA and CDR2 YSLEER. The V end was cut by 0 bases, the J end by 9 bases, with 17 bases between. The CDR3 sequence: CASSQDTAGTLQKLFF. In DNA form, the CDR3 reads TGCGCCAGCAGCCAAGATACGGCAGGAACACTTCAAAAACTGTTTTTT.

The chain links TRBV14 to TRBJ2-7; no clear D. V was trimmed by 0 bases and J by 3 bases, leaving 6 bases between them. Germline CDR1 SGHDN, CDR2 FVKESK. This CDR3 has 13 residues. The CDR3 nucleotides read TGTGCCAGCAGCCAAGAGCCAGACTACGAGCAGTACTTC. Amino acids: CASSQEPDYEQYF.

V gene TRBV5-1 combines with J gene TRBJ2-1, with D possibly being TRBD1 (6 bases). There are 15 residues in the CDR3. CDR1 and CDR2 (germline): SGHRS, YFSETQ. Trimming cost V 0 bases and J 0 bases, with 7 bases left between them. For the CDR3, the DNA is TGCGCCAGCAGCTTGGAGGACAGCTCCTACAATGAGCAGTTCTTC. Residues: CASSLEDSSYNEQFF.

The rearrangement links TRBV28 to TRBJ1-2; 9 bases fit TRBD1. V was clipped by 6 bases and J by 7 bases; unmatched bases: 15. This CDR3 has 16 amino acids. Germline CDR1 is MDHEN and CDR2 is SYDVKM. DNA of the CDR3: TGTGCCAGCAGACTTCCTAATAAGGGACAGGGCGGTGGCTACACCTTC. Translated: CASRLPNKGQGGGYTF.

This chain uses TRBV6-6 with TRBJ1-2; the D gene is possibly TRBD1 (5 bases). Per germline, CDR1 MNHNY and CDR2 SVGAGI (reference sequence). The CDR3 runs 15 residues. Trimming took 4 bases from V and 2 from J, leaving 14 bases between them. The CDR3 nucleotides read TGTGCCAGCAGTTGGGCGGGGGTAGAGAACTATGGCTACACCTTC. Translating it yields CASSWAGVENYGYTF.

This clone was seen just once. The CDR3 sequence is CASSLDRGFYGYTF. The DNA for the CDR3 is TGCGCCAGCAGCTTGGACAGGGGGTTCTATGGCTACACCTTC. This chain uses TRBV5-1 with TRBJ1-2, with 8 bases lining up with TRBD1. V gave up 0 bases and J gave up 4 bases; unmatched junction bases: 2. Germline CDR1 reads SGHRS; CDR2 reads YFSETQ. This CDR3 is built from 14 residues.